This T cell receptor beta chain was identified in a study of somatic mutations in cytotoxic T cells in rheumatoid arthritis (dated by TCRdb to the late 2010s). In terms of the full investigation: A FACSAria II or Sony SH800 was used to flow-sort some V beta antibody-stained T-cell populations at nearly 100% purity, and TCRB sequencing was also done on sorted V beta1+ cells. TCRB deep sequencing covered 65 patients with rheumatoid arthritis along with approximately 20 healthy controls. To characterize clonality, the study used TCRB deep sequencing while asking whether somatic mutations are carried by expanded CD8+ T-cell clones in newly diagnosed, untreated rheumatoid arthritis. The median ages of the patient and control groups were essentially identical.

This clone was detected a few times. This clone's antigen is unknown. Base qualities are missing; no much larger clone stands one base away. Broad study findings and their caveats: The finding that TRBV07 was slightly underrepresented in patients was left unadjusted for multiple comparisons. The antigen targets of the expanded CD8+ clones were unknown, and absence from virus-specific databases did not rule out viral specificity. In about an eighth of the roughly 65 patients the largest CD8+ clone exceeded 20% of CD8+ cells, and several identical CD8+ TCRB sequences were shared between blood and synovial fluid. CD8+ T-cell clonality in rheumatoid arthritis patients was not significantly different from that in age-matched healthy controls. Healthy controls showed no age-related increase in CD8+ clonality, whereas patients did (Spearman r ≈ 0.5).

TCRB CDR3 sequencing used the immunoSEQ assay on genomic DNA. The original methods were these. Nothing other than productive TCRB rearrangements was included in the analyses. Clonality was calculated as a Shannon entropy-based productive clonality index, and a clone was defined by a unique TCRB CDR3 sequence. The template counts of each clone relative to the total templates per sample were used to calculate repertoire overlap between two samples. Flow cytometry-measured V-gene usage correlated with V-gene usage from TCRB sequencing, with a Spearman r of roughly 0.61. TCRdb limited this immuneACCESS table to in-frame rearrangements with V and J called. A share of clones is missing; checked studies link under half to unresolved V genes, and the rest is unexplained. Clone size and the V and J calls come from that table; the DNA yielded D and trimming. The sample table contains some 12,000 clones; only one count was recorded for more than 65% of them. Of the sample, roughly 40% is held by the ten largest clones.

Buffy coats from some 19 blood donors served as healthy controls, a group that was around 60% female with a median age of about 52 years (range about 20-70). CD4+ and CD8+ cells were isolated by positive magnetic bead selection on an AutoMACS, and purity was checked by flow cytometry. Ficoll-Paque PLUS density gradient separation was used to isolate peripheral blood mononuclear cells. DNA was extracted from CD4-enriched, CD8-enriched or PBMC samples with Nucleospin Tissue or Tissue XS kits and quantified with a Qubit 2.0 fluorometer. Cut back by 0 bases and 7 bases, the V and J ends lie 15 bases apart. The germline V gene (reference sequence) supplies CDR1 MNHNY and CDR2 SVGAGI. The CDR3 goes from the cysteine to the phenylalanine over 15 residues. The DNA shown is the 45-base CDR3, in frame from base 1.

The sequenced sample consisted of CD8+ T cells sorted from blood. Recombination linked TRBV6-6 to TRBJ1-2, with TRBD1 tentatively as D gene (6 bases match). The receptor's source is a man aged 60 to 69 in good health. At the DNA level, the sequence is TGTGCCAGCAGTTACTCGGCAGGGGTCCCCAGTGGCTACACCTTC. This codes for CASSYSAGVPSGYTF.